Given below is one T cell receptor (beta chain) in context. Per the authors' pipeline: Lowest detectable productive clonotype frequency was 2.59 x 10-5. Sequenced by immunoSEQ multiplex PCR; TCRdb stores in-frame clones only, minus some. The D gene and trimming were derived from the DNA, and the V and J assignments and clone size from that table. The sample has about 30,000 clones; roughly 77% are singletons. This CDR3 is built from 15 residues. Deletions cut 0 bases from V and 3 bases from J, with 13 bases between. The germline gives CDR1 SGHRS, CDR2 YFSETQ. This sample was taken from a study of STAT5B mutations in CD4+ large granular lymphocyte leukemia.

Specimen: CD4+ T cells from blood buffy coats. This TCR was sampled from a human donor in good health. This chain connects TRBV5-1 to TRBJ2-7; D is unclear. The CDR3 reads CASSLEGHSNYEQYF. CDR3 bases: TGCGCCAGCAGCTTGGAAGGTCACAGCAACTACGAGCAGTACTTC.